This entry features one TCR beta chain sequence. Its antigen is still unknown. This specimen belongs to a study of cytomegalovirus exposure and HLA in healthy donors. The primer mix had 60 Vbeta and 13 Jbeta primers. TCRdb's copy holds only in-frame clones and misses some; the assay was immunoSEQ multiplex PCR. The table shows about 150,000 clones, with approximately 80% occurring only once. Germline assignment: CDR1 SGHAT and CDR2 FQNNGV. The CDR3 runs 19 residues. V shed 4 bases, J shed 0 bases, and the junction held 17 bases outside the gene matches. The study, taken as a whole, reports: Altogether, about 160 TCR beta chains were recorded as cytomegalovirus-associated. A link between a missense DCLRE1C variant and TCR beta V- and J-gene trimming emerged from a later analysis.

The gene calls are TRBV11-2 and TRBJ1-1; 7 positions agree with TRBD1. This receptor was identified in a man aged 25-45 years in good health and CMV-seropositive. Sequencing input: PBMCs. The CDR3 DNA reads TGTGCCAGCAGCTCATTGTCCATACCGGGACAGAGGATGAACACTGAAGCTTTCTTT. Translation gives CASSSLSIPGQRMNTEAFF.